What follows is one T cell receptor beta chain and its context. The antigen is not known. The CDR3 totals 14 residues. Germline V gives CDR1 ENHRY, CDR2 SYGVKD. V was pared by 6 bases and J by 5 bases, with 5 bases of the junction left unmatched. The sample is drawn from a study of cytomegalovirus exposure and HLA in healthy donors. As for the study in general: Drawn from HLA-typed donors, 80 million to 100 million unique TCRs were held in an early data release. Findings and limits, study-wide: CMV serostatus alone was available as immune exposure information.

Researchers ran the PCR with 60 Vbeta and 13 Jbeta primers. Sequencing used immunoSEQ multiplex PCR; TCRdb keeps in-frame clones, though not all of them. The sample yields more than 95,000 clones, around 70% seen once. The sequence came from a man aged 30 to 39 in good health and CMV-seronegative. The genes are TRBV10-3 and TRBJ2-5, with 11 bases matching TRBD2. The specimen was PBMCs. The CDR3 here is CAIRSSGGEETQYF. CDR3 coding DNA: TGTGCCATCAGGAGTAGCGGGGGGGAGGAGACCCAGTACTTC.